Sequencing of this TCR beta chain was carried out in a study of blood T cell repertoires in COVID-19. CDR3 length: 14 residues. From germline, CDR1 is KGHSH and CDR2 LQKENI. V was clipped by 3 bases and J by 5 bases; unmatched bases: 2. Profiling relied on immunoSEQ multiplex PCR, and the TCRdb table lists in-frame clones only, not all of them. The sample yields approximately 92,000 clones, 60% to 85% seen once. The source material was peripheral blood. The source of this sequence is a man aged 50 to 59 who had recovered from COVID-19. The chain carries TRBV18 and TRBJ2-3; TRBD1 matches 10 bases. The CDR3 nucleotides read TGTGCCAGCTCACCGGGGACAGGGGAAGATACGCAGTATTTT. Protein sequence: CASSPGTGEDTQYF.